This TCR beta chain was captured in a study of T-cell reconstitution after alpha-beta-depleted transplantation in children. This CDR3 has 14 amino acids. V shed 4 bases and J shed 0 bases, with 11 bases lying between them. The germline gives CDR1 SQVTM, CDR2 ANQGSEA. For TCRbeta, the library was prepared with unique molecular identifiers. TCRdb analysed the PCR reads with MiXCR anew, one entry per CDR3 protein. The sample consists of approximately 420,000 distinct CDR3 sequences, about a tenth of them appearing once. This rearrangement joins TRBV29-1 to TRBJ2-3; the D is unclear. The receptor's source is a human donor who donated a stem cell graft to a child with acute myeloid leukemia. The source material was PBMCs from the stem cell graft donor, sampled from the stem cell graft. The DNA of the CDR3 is TGCAGCGTTGTTAACCCTGGGAGCACAGATACGCAGTATTTT. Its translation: CSVVNPGSTDTQYF.